These 15 T cell receptor beta chains share one sample of origin, sequenced in a study of long-term antiretroviral therapy in people with HIV. They ran version v3.0 of the immunoSEQ assay at survey level. The assay was immunoSEQ multiplex PCR, and TCRdb's table has in-frame clones only and misses some. The sample records about 14,000 clones, approximately 85% being singletons. This specimen consisted of unsorted PBMCs, obtained 6.2 years after starting antiretroviral therapy. The receptors here all came from a man between 35 and 55 years old with HIV.

This clone came up once. This chain uses TRBV9 with TRBJ1-5; 7 bases map to TRBD1. Germline V gives CDR1 SGDLS, CDR2 YYNGEE. The trim removed 0 bases at V and 5 bases at J, leaving 8 bases unmatched. The CDR3 loop spans 16 amino acids. Written as DNA, the CDR3 is TGTGCCAGCAGCGTAGGGGGGGACAGCCGTTATCAGCCCCAGCATTTT. This sequence encodes CASSVGGDSRYQPQHF.

The V and J genes are TRBV7-2 and TRBJ1-2; D ambiguous. Per germline, CDR1 SGHTA and CDR2 FQGNSA. Trimming cost V 6 bases and J 8 bases, with 10 bases left between them. The CDR3 covers 11 residues. In nucleotides, the CDR3 is TGTGCCAGCAGTCAGGTCCGGGGCTACACCTTC. Its protein is CASSQVRGYTF.

The chain joins TRBV7-9 to TRBJ2-7; 11 bases are shared with TRBD1. Germline CDR1 SEHNR, CDR2 FQNEAQ (reference sequence). The CDR3 is made up of 17 amino acids. V lost 2 bases, J lost 5 bases, and 11 bases stayed unmatched. The CDR3 region is CASSLITGGQGENEQYF. CDR3 nucleotides: TGTGCCAGCAGCTTAATCACTGGGGGACAGGGGGAGAACGAGCAGTACTTC.

J is TRBJ2-7 and V is TRBV7-8; D might be TRBD1 (6 bases). Germline V gene lookup returns CDR1 SGHVS and CDR2 FQNEAQ. V was cut by 6 bases and J by 2 bases, with 8 bases left in between. The CDR3 extends over 12 amino acids. The chain's CDR3 is CASSRDTYEQYF. For the CDR3, the DNA is TGTGCCAGCAGTAGGGACACCTACGAGCAGTACTTC.

The chain employs TRBV7-9 and TRBJ1-2, with D maybe TRBD1 (5 bases). Germline CDR1 is SEHNR and CDR2 is FQNEAQ (reference sequence). This CDR3 has 13 residues. The germline V and J ends were trimmed by 6 bases and 8 bases, with 16 bases remaining between them. In DNA, the CDR3 is TGTGCCAGCAGTCACCAGGGTCCTGTGGGCTACACCTTC. This encodes CASSHQGPVGYTF.

The genes are TRBV19 and TRBJ2-7; 8 nucleotides agree with TRBD2. The V gene end was trimmed by 1 base and the J gene end by 1 base; junction bases not matched to a gene: 3. This CDR3 has 15 amino acids. Germline CDR1 is LNHDA and CDR2 is SQIVND (reference sequence). The CDR3 here is CASSIGLAGSYEQYF. Written as DNA, the CDR3 is TGTGCCAGTAGTATAGGGCTAGCGGGTTCCTACGAGCAGTACTTC.

The V gene is TRBV5-5, the J gene TRBJ2-7; 7 bases map to TRBD1. V lost 2 bases and J lost 3; bases outside the gene matches: 5. In germline, CDR1 is SGHKS, CDR2 YYEKEE (reference sequence). The CDR3 has 14 residues. The CDR3 spells CASSFPGQSYEQYF. The CDR3 DNA sequence: TGTGCCAGCAGCTTCCCGGGACAGAGCTACGAGCAGTACTTC.

This chain uses TRBV27 with TRBJ1-1, with D perhaps TRBD1 (6 bases). Trimming shortened V by 5 bases and J by 1 base, and 8 bases separated the two germline ends. This CDR3 comprises 13 residues. Germline V gene lookup returns CDR1 MNHEY and CDR2 SMNVEV (reference sequence). The CDR3 coding sequence is TGTGCCAGCAGTATAGGGGGGAACACTGAAGCTTTCTTT. Its protein product is CASSIGGNTEAFF.

V is TRBV7-2 and J is TRBJ2-7; 9 nucleotides line up with TRBD2. Germline loops: CDR1 SGHTA, CDR2 FQGNSA. The CDR3 runs to 14 residues. V gave up 0 bases and J gave up 6 bases; unmatched junction bases: 3. CDR3: CASSLALAGAEQYF. Written as DNA, the CDR3 is TGTGCCAGCAGCTTAGCCTTAGCGGGAGCCGAGCAGTACTTC.

The chain links TRBV27 to TRBJ2-7; D unresolved. Between the trimmed V and J ends, which lost 3 bases and 1 base, there was a span of 7 bases. Per the germline V gene, CDR1 is MNHEY and CDR2 is SMNVEV (reference sequence). The CDR3 sequence is 13 residues long. The CDR3 is CASSFLASYEQYF. In DNA form, the CDR3 reads TGTGCCAGCAGTTTCCTGGCTTCCTACGAGCAGTACTTC.

The chain combines TRBV19 with TRBJ2-1; no clear D gene. Trimming took 4 bases from V and 4 from J, leaving 8 bases between them. Germline V lookup: CDR1 LNHDA, CDR2 SQIVND (reference sequence). The CDR3 loop spans 13 amino acids. The CDR3 loop is CASSSQIYNEQFF. The DNA of the CDR3 is TGTGCCAGTAGTAGTCAGATTTACAATGAGCAGTTCTTC.

The V and J genes are TRBV19 and TRBJ2-1, with D uncertain. The germline V gene encodes CDR1 LNHDA and CDR2 SQIVND (reference sequence). Deletions cut 6 bases from V and 0 bases from J, with 0 bases between. The CDR3 sequence is 11 residues long. CDR3 DNA sequence: TGTGCCAGTAGCTCCTACAATGAGCAGTTCTTC. Amino acid sequence: CASSSYNEQFF.

On this clone itself: Different DNA sequences within this sample yield the same CDR3. The chain has TRBV7-9 and TRBJ2-7; D uncertain. V was shortened by 5 bases and J by 3 bases, with 8 bases between the two germline ends. Per the germline V gene, CDR1 is SEHNR and CDR2 is FQNEAQ (reference sequence). This CDR3 is 12 amino acids long. The CDR3 DNA is TGTGCCAGCAGCCCCTCGGGCTACGAGCAGTACTTC. Translated, it gives CASSPSGYEQYF.

The chain has TRBV25-1 and TRBJ1-4; the D gene is possibly TRBD1 (6 bases). CDR3 size: 16 residues. Germline V gives CDR1 MGHDK, CDR2 SYGVNS. V lost 3 bases and J lost 4, with 15 bases in between. The CDR3 nucleotides read TGTGCCAGCAGTGAGGTCAACAGGGCCCTTAATGAAAAACTGTTTTTT. Translating gives CASSEVNRALNEKLFF.

The chain employs TRBV4-3 and TRBJ1-5, with D perhaps TRBD1 (6 bases). Germline CDR1 is LGHNA and CDR2 is YSLEER. Trimming took 0 bases from V and 5 from J, leaving 14 bases between them. The CDR3 contains 16 residues. CDR3 DNA: TGCGCCAGCAGCCAAGATCTAGGGGGGACCCATCAGCCCCAGCATTTT. Protein: CASSQDLGGTHQPQHF.